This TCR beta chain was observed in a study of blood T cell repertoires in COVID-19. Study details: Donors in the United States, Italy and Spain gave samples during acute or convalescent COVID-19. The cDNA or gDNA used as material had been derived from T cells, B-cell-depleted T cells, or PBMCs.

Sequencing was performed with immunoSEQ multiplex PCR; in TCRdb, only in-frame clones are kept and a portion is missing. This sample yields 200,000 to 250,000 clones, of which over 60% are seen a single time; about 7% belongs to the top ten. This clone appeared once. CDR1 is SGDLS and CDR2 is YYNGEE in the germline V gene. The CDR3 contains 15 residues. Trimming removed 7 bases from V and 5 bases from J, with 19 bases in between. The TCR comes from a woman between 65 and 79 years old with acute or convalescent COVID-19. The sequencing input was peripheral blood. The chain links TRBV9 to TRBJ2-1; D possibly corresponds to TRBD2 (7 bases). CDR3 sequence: CASSTSAGADNEQFF. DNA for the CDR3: TGTGCCAGCTCCACAAGTGCGGGGGCCGACAATGAGCAGTTCTTC.